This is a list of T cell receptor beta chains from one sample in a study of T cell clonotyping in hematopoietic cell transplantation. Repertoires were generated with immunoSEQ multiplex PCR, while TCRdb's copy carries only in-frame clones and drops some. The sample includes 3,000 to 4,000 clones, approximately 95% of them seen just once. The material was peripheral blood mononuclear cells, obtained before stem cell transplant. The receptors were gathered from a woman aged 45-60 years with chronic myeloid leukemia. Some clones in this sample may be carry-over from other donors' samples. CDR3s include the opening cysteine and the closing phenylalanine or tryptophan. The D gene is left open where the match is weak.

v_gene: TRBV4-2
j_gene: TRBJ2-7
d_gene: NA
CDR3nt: TGTGCCAGCAGCCAAGATTTAGTAGGTTTCGTGGAGCAGTACTTC
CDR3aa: CASSQDLVGFVEQYF

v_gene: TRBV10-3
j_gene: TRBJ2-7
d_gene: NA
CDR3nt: TGTGCCATCAGTGAGGCCAGAAAGGAAAACGAGCAGTACTTC
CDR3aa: CAISEARKENEQYF

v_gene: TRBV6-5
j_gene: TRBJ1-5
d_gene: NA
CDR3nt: TGTGCCAGCAGTCCGAGGGGCCGGGGGAATCAGCCCCAGCATTTT
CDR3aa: CASSPRGRGNQPQHF

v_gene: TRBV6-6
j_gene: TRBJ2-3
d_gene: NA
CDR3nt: TGTGCCAGCACCCAGAGGGGAACAGATACGCAGTATTTT
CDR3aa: CASTQRGTDTQYF

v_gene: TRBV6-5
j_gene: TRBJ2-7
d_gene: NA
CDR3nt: TGTGCCAGCAGTACAGGGAGCCACGAGCAGTACTTC
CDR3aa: CASSTGSHEQYF

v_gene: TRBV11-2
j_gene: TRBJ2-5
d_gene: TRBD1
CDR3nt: TGTGCCAGCAGCTTAGATCTTTGGACAGGGGGCTGGCAAGAGACCCAGTACTTC
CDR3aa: CASSLDLWTGGWQETQYF

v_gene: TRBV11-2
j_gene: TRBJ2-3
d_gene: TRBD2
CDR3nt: TGTGCCAGCAGTAAATCACCATACACTAGCGGGACCACAGATACGCAGTATTTT
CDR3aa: CASSKSPYTSGTTDTQYF

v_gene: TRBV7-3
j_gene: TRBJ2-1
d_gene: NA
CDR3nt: TGTGCCAGCAGCTTACTCAATGAGCAGTTCTTC
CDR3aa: CASSLLNEQFF

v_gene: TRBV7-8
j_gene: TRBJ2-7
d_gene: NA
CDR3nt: TGTGCCAGCAGCCCCCTTTCAGGGGCAAGCTCCTACGAGCAGTACTTC
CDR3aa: CASSPLSGASSYEQYF

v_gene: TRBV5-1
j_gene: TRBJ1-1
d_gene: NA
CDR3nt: TGCGCCAGCAGCATTCAAAGAACTAACACTGAAGCTTTCTTT
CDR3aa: CASSIQRTNTEAFF

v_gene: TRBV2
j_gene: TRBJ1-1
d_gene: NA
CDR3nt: TGTGCCAGCAGATTACAGCTAAACACTGAAGCTTTCTTT
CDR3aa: CASRLQLNTEAFF

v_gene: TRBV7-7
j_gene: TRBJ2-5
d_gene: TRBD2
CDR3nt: TGTGCCAGCAGCTTCCGACTAGCGGGAGGAAAAGAGACCCAGTACTTC
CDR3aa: CASSFRLAGGKETQYF

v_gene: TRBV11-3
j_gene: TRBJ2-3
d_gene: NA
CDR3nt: TGTGCCAGCAGGGGACCGAGACCCGCGGATACGCAGTATTTT
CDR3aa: CASRGPRPADTQYF

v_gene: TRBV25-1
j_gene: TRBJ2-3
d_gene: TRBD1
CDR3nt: TGTGCCAGCAACAGGGGAACAGATACGCAGTATTTT
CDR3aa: CASNRGTDTQYF

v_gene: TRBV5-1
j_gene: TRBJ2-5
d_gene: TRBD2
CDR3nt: TGCGCCAGCAGCTTGATGGGCGGGGGGGTGCAAGAGACCCAGTACTTC
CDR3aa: CASSLMGGGVQETQYF

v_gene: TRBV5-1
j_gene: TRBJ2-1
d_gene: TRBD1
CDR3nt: TGCGCCAGCAGCAGGGACAGGGTCGACGATGAGCAGTTCTTC
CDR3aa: CASSRDRVDDEQFF

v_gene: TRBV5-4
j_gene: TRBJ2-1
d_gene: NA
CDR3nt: TGTGCCAGCAGCCCCCAGGGGGGCCCCGGGATTTACAATGAGCAGTTCTTC
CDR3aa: CASSPQGGPGIYNEQFF

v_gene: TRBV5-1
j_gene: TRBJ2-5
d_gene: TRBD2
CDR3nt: TGCGCCAGCAGCTTGGGCGGACTAGCGGGGGGCAGGGAGACCCAGTACTTC
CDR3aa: CASSLGGLAGGRETQYF

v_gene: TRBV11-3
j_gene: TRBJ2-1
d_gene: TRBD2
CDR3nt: TGTGCCAGCAGCCCGAGTTTGGGGCTAGCGGGGGAGCAGTTCTTC
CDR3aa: CASSPSLGLAGEQFF

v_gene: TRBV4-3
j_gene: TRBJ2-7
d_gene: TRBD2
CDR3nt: TGCGCCAGCAGCCCCCGACTAGCGGGGGTTAACGAGCAGTACTTC
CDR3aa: CASSPRLAGVNEQYF